Given below is one T cell receptor (beta chain) in context. What antigen it recognizes has not been identified. Base qualities are not at hand, and no much larger clone is one base apart. One collaborating source in Seattle enrolled patients while the patients were actively infected and followed the patients over time throughout the course of disease. Whole blood was collected in K2EDTA tubes by collaborating institutions according to the institutions' own protocols. For TCRbeta analysis, collaborators shipped samples in one of three forms: frozen whole blood, isolated PBMCs, or DNA extracted from either of those sample types. The sample comes from a study of blood T cell repertoires in COVID-19 (dated by TCRdb to 2018 to 2021). Background on the whole study: Samples from collaborators originated in the United States, Italy and Spain and spanned both the acute and convalescent phases of COVID-19. The prospective study material was composed of cDNA or gDNA derived from T cells, B-cell-depleted T cells, or PBMCs. Where available, HLA class I and class II types were taken from metadata supplied by the sample provider and were not determined by assay-based typing. The samples were drawn from the first 160 participants of the ongoing ImmuneRACE study and from about 1,200 subjects provided by 6 global collaborators. Nearly every sample came with metadata listing a de-identified subject ID, COVID-19 status, age in years and sex. The dataset comprised deeply sampled blood TCRbeta repertoires from subjects exposed to, actively infected with, or recovered from COVID-19. The repertoires were made available in a free public database intended to serve as a resource for research on the immune response to SARS-CoV-2.

The paper's findings and limits, for the study overall: How much clinical and demographic metadata was included differed by source and by participant, and the metadata was provided uncurated.

CDR1 and CDR2 (KGHSH, LQKENI) derive from the germline V gene. From the cysteine through the phenylalanine, the CDR3 covers 15 amino acids. Only CDR3 DNA is held: 45 bases, read in frame from base 1. After removal of 1 base from V and 6 bases from J, the junction retains 7 bases not matched to a gene. The immunoSEQ Assay, a bias-controlled multiplex PCR, was used to amplify TCRbeta CDR3 regions from genomic DNA. The study's processing was this. Nucleated cell counts per sample were estimated from amplification of reference gene primers within the assay. To quantify the absolute abundance of each unique TCRbeta CDR3 rearrangement, sequence reads were collapsed and filtered. For each sample, productive Simpson clonality was calculated as the square root of Simpson's diversity index over productive rearrangements. The source is immuneACCESS, and TCRdb retained only in-frame sequences with V and J called. Part of the clones is not carried over; for the studies checked, unresolved V genes explain less than half of this, and the remainder is unexplained. From that table come the V and J calls and clone size; the DNA was used to work out D and trimming. This sample gives about 410,000 clones in total; 70% to 90% of them show up just once. The ten largest clones take up 1.5% to 1.7% of the sample.

Input material: peripheral blood. The chain is made from TRBV18 and TRBJ2-7; the junction holds 9 bases that match TRBD1. This sequence originates from a woman in her forties with COVID-19, enrolled during active disease. Read as DNA, the sequence is TGTGCCAGCTCACCACAGGGACAGGGCGGCTCCGAGCAGTACTTC. It specifies CASSPQGQGGSEQYF.